One and the same sample provided the 7 T cell receptor beta chains below, sequenced in a study of neurological immune-mediated disorders (dated by TCRdb to the late 2010s). Libraries were prepared through 5' RACE. TCRdb records Illumina HiSeq 2500 as the sequencer. TCRdb cleaned the public reads at Q25 with fastp, built clones with MiXCR and kept in-frame beta chains. Entries are consolidated by CDR3 protein sequence, retaining the most common genes and DNA. In all, the sample holds about 30,000 distinct CDR3 sequences, and about 6% of those were seen once. Roughly 2% of the sample goes to the ten largest clones. Sequencing used CD4+ T cells from blood. The origin of the receptors is a woman aged 45 to 65 in good health.

This clonotype was recorded at least ten times. The rearrangement uses TRBV29-1 and TRBJ1-2, with D hard to call. From germline, CDR1 is SQVTM and CDR2 ANQGSEA. Trimming removed 4 bases at V and 4 bases at J, with 10 bases between. This CDR3 is 12 amino acids long. The CDR3 sequence is CSVGELLYGYTF. The CDR3 bases are TGCAGCGTTGGGGAGTTACTCTATGGCTACACCTTC.

This clonotype was detected many times. The rearrangement uses TRBV5-1 and TRBJ2-7; no definite D call. Germline V gives CDR1 SGHRS, CDR2 YFSETQ. Trimming removed 3 bases at V and 2 bases at J, with 12 bases between. The CDR3 covers 14 residues. The CDR3 DNA reads as TGCGCCAGCAGCTCAGATGGTTCGGCCTACGAGCAGTACTTC. Translating it yields CASSSDGSAYEQYF.

The V call is TRBV20-1, the J call TRBJ2-2; D not certain. The germline V and J ends were trimmed by 5 bases and 8 bases, with 6 bases remaining between them. From germline, CDR1 is DFQATT and CDR2 SNEGSKA (reference sequence). The CDR3 has 10 amino acids. The CDR3 spells CSASWGELFF. Written as DNA, the CDR3 is TGCAGTGCTTCTTGGGGGGAGCTGTTTTTT.

This clonotype was observed many times. The chain carries TRBV2 and TRBJ2-3; 7 bases fit TRBD2. This CDR3 contains 14 residues. The germline CDR1 and CDR2 sequences are SNHLY and FYNNEI. With V trimmed by 8 bases and J by 4 bases, 9 bases remained unmatched. DNA for the CDR3: TGTGCCAGCTCCCCGGGGGGTACCCCAGATACGCAGTATTTT. Translated: CASSPGGTPDTQYF.

This clonotype was picked up many times. This rearrangement joins TRBV5-1 to TRBJ2-1, with D unclear. Germline V CDR1 and CDR2: SGHRS, YFSETQ. This CDR3 spans 11 amino acids. The ends were cut back, 4 bases at V and 6 bases at J, with 5 bases in the middle. The CDR3 protein is CASSGPNEQFF. CDR3 sequence (DNA): TGCGCCAGCAGCGGCCCCAATGAGCAGTTCTTC.

Ten or more counts support this clonotype. V gene TRBV5-1 combines with J gene TRBJ2-5; D gene ambiguous. V was trimmed by 4 bases and J by 4 bases, leaving 8 bases between them. The CDR3 runs to 12 residues. Germline V lookup: CDR1 SGHRS, CDR2 YFSETQ. The CDR3 nucleotides read TGCGCCAGCAGCGGCGGAGTAGAGACCCAGTACTTC. Translation: CASSGGVETQYF.

This clonotype has a count of ten or more. V usage is TRBV7-8 and J usage is TRBJ1-2; D gene ambiguous. Germline CDR1 and CDR2: SGHVS and FQNEAQ. Trimming took off 7 bases at V and 4 bases at J, with 13 bases between the two ends. CDR3 length: 13 residues. The CDR3 DNA sequence: TGTGCCAGCACTCAGGAGAGCGCCTATGGCTACACCTTC. Amino acid sequence: CASTQESAYGYTF.